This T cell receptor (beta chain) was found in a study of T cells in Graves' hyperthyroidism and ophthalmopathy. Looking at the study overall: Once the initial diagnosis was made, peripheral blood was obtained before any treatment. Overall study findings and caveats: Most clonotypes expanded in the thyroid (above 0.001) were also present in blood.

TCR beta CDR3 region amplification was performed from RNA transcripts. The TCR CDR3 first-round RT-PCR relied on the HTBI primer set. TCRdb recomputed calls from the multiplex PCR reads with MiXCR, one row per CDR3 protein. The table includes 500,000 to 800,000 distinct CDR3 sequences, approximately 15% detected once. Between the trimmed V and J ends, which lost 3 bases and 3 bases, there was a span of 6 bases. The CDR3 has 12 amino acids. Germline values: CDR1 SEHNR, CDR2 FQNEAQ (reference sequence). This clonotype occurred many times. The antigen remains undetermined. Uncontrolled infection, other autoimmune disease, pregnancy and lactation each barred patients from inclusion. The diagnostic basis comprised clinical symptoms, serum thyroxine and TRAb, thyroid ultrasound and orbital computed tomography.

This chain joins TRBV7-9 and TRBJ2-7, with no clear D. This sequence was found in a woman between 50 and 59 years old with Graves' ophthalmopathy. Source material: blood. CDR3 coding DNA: TGTGCCAGCAGCTTCGGCCGCTACGAGCAGTACTTC. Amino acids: CASSFGRYEQYF.